This note documents a single TCR beta chain sequence. Its matching antigen is unknown. This specimen belongs to a study of T-cell memory formation after mild COVID-19. Study in general: TCR clusters largely stayed donor specific.

Researchers used 5'RACE with constant-segment primers to make TCR alpha and TCR beta cDNA libraries that carry sample barcodes and UMIs. TCRdb reprocessed the 5' RACE reads with MiXCR, giving one entry per CDR3 protein. This sample has hundreds of thousands of distinct CDR3 sequences; just over 20% occur once, and the top ten carry 9.5% to 15%. Study-wide points: Researchers found some responding clones in pre-infection memory, a sign that cross-reactive memory joined. CD4/CD8 balance characterized clones contracting day 15 to 85, and CD4+ skew characterized later expanders.

Germline-derived CDR1 and CDR2 are MNHNS and SASEGT. Trimming left V 4 bases short and J 5 bases short, with 14 bases between. This CDR3 region has 14 residues. This sequence joins TRBV6-1 and TRBJ1-1; D is unclear. This sequence originates from an adult woman who had mild COVID-19 (a few samples of this study predate the infection). Cell type and time point are not known. The sample consisted of PBMCs or a T cell subset sorted from them (not recorded which). As DNA, the CDR3 is TGTGCCAGCAGTGGGGATTCGAGATATACTGAAGCTTTCTTT. Translating it yields CASSGDSRYTEAFF.